What follows are 17 T cell receptor beta chains derived from one specimen sequenced in a study of OX40 agonist ivuxolimab in advanced cancers. Sequencing was performed with immunoSEQ multiplex PCR; in TCRdb, only in-frame clones are kept and a portion is missing. The table includes tens of thousands of clones, roughly 84% detected once. The source was CD4+ or CD8+ T cells sorted from blood, collected in a trial of the OX40 agonist ivuxolimab. The receptors derive from an adult with an advanced solid tumor such as melanoma, head and neck, liver or kidney cancer.

The chain couples TRBV15 to TRBJ2-7; D uncertain. Germline assignment: CDR1 LNHNV and CDR2 YYDKDF (reference sequence). CDR3 length: 15 residues. Between the trimmed V and J ends, which lost 0 bases and 7 bases, there was a span of 16 bases. CDR3 in amino acids: CATSRDPRALNEQYF. The CDR3 DNA reads as TGTGCCACCAGCAGAGATCCCCGGGCGCTAAATGAGCAGTACTTC. The whole variable domain, filled in from reference TRBV15 and TRBJ2-7, reads DAMVIQNPRYQVTQFGKPVTLSCSQTLNHNVMYWYQQKSSQAPKLLFHYYDKDFNNEADTPDNFQSRRPNTSFCFLDIRSPGLGDTAMYLCATSRDPRALNEQYFGPGTRLTVT.

This clone was detected only once. The chain couples TRBV5-1 to TRBJ2-5, with TRBD1 as a possible D gene (6 bases). The V and J ends lost 9 bases and 4 bases respectively, with 13 bases between them. The CDR3 length is 12 residues. Germline V lookup: CDR1 SGHRS, CDR2 YFSETQ. CDR3 protein: CATGLQGETQYF. The CDR3 DNA reads TGCGCCACCGGCCTACAGGGAGAGACCCAGTACTTC.

The chain combines TRBV5-1 with TRBJ2-7; TRBD1 is a possible D gene (6 bases). V shed 4 bases and J shed 2 bases, with 19 bases lying between them. Per the germline V gene, CDR1 is SGHRS and CDR2 is YFSETQ. The CDR3 is 16 residues long. The CDR3 DNA follows: TGCGCCAGCAGCATCTCCAGGGGAAGAAGTACCTACGAGCAGTACTTC. It is translated as CASSISRGRSTYEQYF.

This sequence joins TRBV5-6 and TRBJ1-2, with D perhaps TRBD1 (6 bases). The V and J ends lost 1 base and 0 bases respectively, with 13 bases between them. The CDR3 is 16 residues long. Germline CDR1 is SGHDT and CDR2 is YYEEEE. CDR3 residues: CASSLLGAGANYGYTF. DNA for the CDR3: TGTGCCAGCAGCTTGTTGGGGGCGGGAGCTAACTATGGCTACACCTTC.

The chain combines TRBV7-8 with TRBJ2-2, with TRBD1 matching 8 bases. This CDR3 region has 18 residues. CDR1 is SGHVS, CDR2 FQNEAQ, per germline. V lost 1 base, J lost 1 base, and 8 bases stayed unmatched. DNA of the CDR3: TGTGCCAGCAGCTTAGAGGTCATAGGACAGGGGAACACCGGGGAGCTGTTTTTT. Amino acids: CASSLEVIGQGNTGELFF.

This clone was observed once. J is TRBJ1-1 and V is TRBV6-5; D possibly corresponds to TRBD1 (5 bases). Per germline, CDR1 MNHEY and CDR2 SVGAGI. V shed 1 base and J shed 6 bases, with 18 bases lying between them. This CDR3 has 16 amino acids. The CDR3 bases are TGTGCCAGCAGTTACTTAGAATTAGGGGTGGTAGCTGAAGCTTTCTTT. Its protein is CASSYLELGVVAEAFF.

CDR3 sequence (DNA): TGTGCCATTAACCCCGGGACAGGACCACACTATGGCTACACCTTC. It is translated as CAINPGTGPHYGYTF. The genes are TRBV10-3 and TRBJ1-2; TRBD1 matches at 8 bases. Germline values: CDR1 ENHRY, CDR2 SYGVKD. The ends lost 9 bases at V and 3 bases at J; junction bases unmatched: 12. The CDR3 covers 15 residues.

The chain employs TRBV5-1 and TRBJ1-1; 8 positions agree with TRBD1. From germline, CDR1 is SGHRS and CDR2 YFSETQ. V dropped 0 bases and J dropped 6; count of bases not matched to a gene: 10. This CDR3 region has 16 residues. This chain's CDR3 is CASSLVPVDRGSEAFF. CDR3 sequence (DNA): TGCGCCAGCAGCTTGGTCCCCGTCGACAGGGGCTCTGAAGCTTTCTTT.

The genes are TRBV20-1 and TRBJ2-7, with no clear D. The CDR3 loop spans 11 amino acids. Trimming shortened V by 6 bases and J by 2 bases, and 8 bases separated the two germline ends. From germline, CDR1 is DFQATT and CDR2 SNEGSKA (reference sequence). The CDR3 coding sequence is TGCAGTGCCCCCTCGCCCTACGAGCAGTACTTC. Translating gives CSAPSPYEQYF.

The chain has TRBV29-1 and TRBJ1-2; 9 bases fit TRBD1. The CDR3 sequence is 14 residues long. Germline V gene sequence: CDR1 SQVTM, CDR2 ANQGSEA. The V gene end was trimmed by 7 bases and the J gene end by 2 bases; junction bases not matched to a gene: 8. CDR3 nucleotides: TGCAGCGCCTCCGTCGGACAGGGGAACTATGGCTACACCTTC. Its protein product is CSASVGQGNYGYTF. Drawing the rest from reference TRBV29-1 and TRBJ1-2, the complete variable domain is SAVISQKPSRDICQRGTSLTIQCQVDSQVTMMFWYRQQPGQSLTLIATANQGSEATYESGFVIDKFPISRPNLTFSTLTVSNMSPEDSSIYLCSASVGQGNYGYTFGSGTRLTVV.

This clone was seen only once. The chain has TRBV5-8 and TRBJ2-1, with 12 bases matching TRBD2. V was pared by 4 bases and J by 6 bases, with 8 bases of the junction left unmatched. The CDR3 consists of 16 residues. From germline, CDR1 is SGHTS and CDR2 YDEGEE. The CDR3 loop is CASSPRLAGVTNEQFF. DNA for the CDR3: TGTGCCAGCAGCCCGCGACTAGCGGGGGTTACCAATGAGCAGTTCTTC. Full variable domain (outside the CDR3, taken from reference TRBV5-8 and TRBJ2-1): EAGVTQSPTHLIKTRGQQATLRCSPISGHTSVYWYQQALGLGLQFLLWYDEGEERNRGNFPPRFSGRQFPNYSSELNVNALELEDSALYLCASSPRLAGVTNEQFFGPGTRLTVL.

The rearrangement uses TRBV7-3 and TRBJ2-2, with D tentatively TRBD2 (7 bases). Looked up from germline, CDR1 is SGHTA and CDR2 is FQGTGA. The CDR3 sequence is 17 residues long. V was cut by 4 bases and J by 2 bases, with 17 bases left in between. Here the CDR3 DNA reads TGTGCCAGCAGCTCCTTAGGGAGGGGGTCCAACACCGGGGAGCTGTTTTTT. This gives the protein CASSSLGRGSNTGELFF.

The chain carries TRBV6-6 and TRBJ1-1; D call uncertain. Per germline, CDR1 MNHNY and CDR2 SVGAGI (reference sequence). The CDR3 totals 15 residues. Trimming took 5 bases from V and 0 from J, leaving 13 bases between them. This CDR3 reads CASSGIGPMNTEAFF. The CDR3 nucleotides read TGTGCCAGCAGTGGGATTGGGCCCATGAACACTGAAGCTTTCTTT.

The chain combines TRBV6-1 with TRBJ2-4; tentative D call: TRBD1 (6 bases). CDR3 length: 15 amino acids. The germline gives CDR1 MNHNS, CDR2 SASEGT. Trimming pared 6 bases from V and 6 bases from J, leaving 18 bases between. This CDR3 reads CASRRGFAETNIQYF. DNA for the CDR3: TGTGCCAGCAGGAGGGGGTTCGCGGAGACAAACATTCAGTACTTC.

The CDR3 is CASSVAAGWGETQYF. The CDR3 DNA reads as TGTGCCAGCAGCGTAGCGGCAGGGTGGGGAGAGACCCAGTACTTC. The rearrangement joins TRBV9 to TRBJ2-5; D possibly corresponds to TRBD1 (5 bases). In germline, CDR1 is SGDLS, CDR2 YYNGEE. V was clipped by 0 bases and J by 4 bases, with 13 bases between them. The CDR3 totals 15 residues.

The J gene is TRBJ2-1, the V gene TRBV5-1; 13 nucleotides line up with TRBD2. CDR1 SGHRS and CDR2 YFSETQ come from the germline V gene. The V gene end was trimmed by 4 bases and the J gene end by 6 bases; junction bases not matched to a gene: 4. The CDR3 has 15 residues. The CDR3 nucleotides are TGCGCCAGCAGCACTAGCGGGGGGGGCATCAATGAGCAGTTCTTC. It specifies CASSTSGGGINEQFF.

This clone appeared a few times. The chain recombines TRBV5-4 with TRBJ1-1; D perhaps matches TRBD1 (5 bases). The germline CDR1 and CDR2 sequences are SGHNT and YYREEE (reference sequence). CDR3 size: 14 residues. V lost 3 bases and J lost 3, with 12 bases in between. In DNA, the CDR3 is TGTGCCAGCAGCTGGCCGGGGGATCACACTGAAGCTTTCTTT. This translates into CASSWPGDHTEAFF.